The next 13 T cell receptor beta chains were all read from a single sample in a study of T-cell reconstitution after alpha-beta-depleted transplantation in children. The TCRbeta library was prepared with unique molecular identifiers. TCRdb fed the PCR reads into MiXCR, producing one record per CDR3 protein. The data contain hundreds of thousands of distinct CDR3 sequences, roughly 15% of them singletons. Specimen: PBMCs, mostly from graft donor cells, collected 360 days after TCRalphabeta/CD19-depleted stem cell transplant. The origin of the receptors is a male patient younger than 18 who had a stem cell transplant for acute lymphoblastic leukemia, so the T cells may come from the graft donor.

This clonotype was detected only a few times. The V gene is TRBV5-1, the J gene TRBJ2-1; 7 nucleotides agree with TRBD2. The CDR3 covers 14 residues. The junction had 9 bases not matched to a gene; V was cut back by 7 bases and J by 5 bases. Germline-derived CDR1 and CDR2 are SGHRS and YFSETQ. The CDR3 here is CASGKGGPNNEQFF. Here the CDR3 DNA reads TGCGCCAGCGGGAAGGGAGGGCCTAACAATGAGCAGTTCTTC.

The chain has TRBV11-2 and TRBJ2-1; D is uncertain. This CDR3 region has 11 residues. Germline lookup yields CDR1 SGHAT and CDR2 FQNNGV. Trimming stripped 10 bases from V and 9 bases from J, with 13 bases between. In nucleotides, the CDR3 is TGTGCCACCGGGCCGGGCGGTGAGCAGTTCTTC. This translates into CATGPGGEQFF.

This clonotype appeared a few times. The chain couples TRBV9 to TRBJ2-5; 10 bases match TRBD2. Germline CDR1 SGDLS, CDR2 YYNGEE. The length of the CDR3 is 15 residues. J was trimmed by 3 bases and V by 5 bases; bases with no gene match: 7. CDR3 in amino acids: CASSVFGTSEETQYF. The CDR3 DNA reads TGTGCCAGCAGTGTTTTCGGGACTAGCGAAGAGACCCAGTACTTC.

The chain carries TRBV10-1 and TRBJ1-1; D remains ambiguous. The germline V gene has CDR1 WNHNN and CDR2 SYGVQD (reference sequence). Deletions cut 6 bases from V and 1 base from J, with 9 bases between. This CDR3 region has 13 residues. CDR3 amino acids: CASSEQKNTEAFF. In nucleotides, the CDR3 is TGCGCCAGCAGCGAACAGAAGAACACTGAAGCTTTCTTT.

V is TRBV15 and J is TRBJ2-3; TRBD2 agrees at 9 bases. J lost 4 bases, V lost 3 bases, and 5 bases had no gene match. The CDR3 runs to 15 residues. Per the germline V gene, CDR1 is LNHNV and CDR2 is YYDKDF (reference sequence). The DNA for the CDR3 is TGTGCCACCAGCAGCAGGACTAGCGAGCCAGATACGCAGTATTTT. This translates into CATSSRTSEPDTQYF.

The chain combines TRBV9 with TRBJ1-2; 9 bases match TRBD1. This CDR3 spans 16 amino acids. V shed 0 bases and J 2 bases; nucleotides not matched to a gene: 5. Germline-derived CDR1 and CDR2 are SGDLS and YYNGEE. Here the CDR3 reads CASSVGAGTGNYGYTF. The CDR3 region has the DNA TGTGCCAGCAGCGTAGGGGCCGGGACAGGGAACTATGGCTACACCTTC.

This clonotype was counted between two and nine times. The chain's CDR3 is CASSLRVSSEKLFF. CDR3 nucleotide sequence: TGTGCCAGTTCCCTAAGGGTATCAAGTGAAAAACTGTTTTTT. V gene TRBV2 combines with J gene TRBJ1-4; D gene uncertain. CDR1 is SNHLY and CDR2 is FYNNEI in the germline V gene. The ends were cut back, 9 bases at V and 7 bases at J, with 18 bases in the middle. The CDR3 consists of 14 residues.

Comment on this clonotype: An end of the junction differs from the germline gene, which may be a read error. The chain has TRBV7-9 and TRBJ2-1; 7 nucleotides agree with TRBD2. This CDR3 has 15 residues. Per the germline V gene, CDR1 is SEHNR and CDR2 is FQNEAQ (reference sequence). DNA for the CDR3: TGTGCCAGCTCGCTAGCGGCTAGCTCCTACAATGGGCAGTTCTTC. It is translated as CASSLAASSYNGQFF.

The J gene is TRBJ2-7, the V gene TRBV25-1; 10 bases align to TRBD2. This CDR3 has 13 amino acids. Germline V CDR1 and CDR2: MGHDK, SYGVNS. With V trimmed by 5 bases and J by 9 bases, 7 bases remained unmatched. The CDR3 sequence: CASSLAGALGQYF. CDR3 DNA: TGTGCCAGCAGTCTAGCGGGGGCCTTGGGGCAGTACTTC.

This clonotype was seen at least ten times. CDR3 in DNA: TGTGCCAGCAGCTTGGCTGGCCTAAGAGATGAGCAGTTCTTC. Translated: CASSLAGLRDEQFF. This rearrangement joins TRBV5-6 to TRBJ2-1, with D uncertain. CDR1 and CDR2 (germline): SGHDT, YYEEEE. V dropped 0 bases and J dropped 8 bases, with 12 bases sitting between them. This CDR3 is built from 14 residues.

The chain is built from TRBV12-3 or TRBV12-4 and TRBJ2-1; TRBD2 matches 8 bases. This CDR3 contains 12 residues. V lost 1 base, J lost 12 bases, and 2 bases stayed unmatched. This chain's CDR3 is CASSLGAGGQFF. The CDR3 nucleotides read TGTGCCAGCAGTTTAGGGGCGGGAGGGCAGTTCTTC.

The rearrangement joins TRBV10-3 to TRBJ1-2; TRBD1 might be the D (5 bases). Trimming stripped 10 bases from V and 3 bases from J, with 21 bases between. The CDR3 extends over 15 amino acids. The germline gives CDR1 ENHRY, CDR2 SYGVKD. The CDR3 DNA follows: TGTGCCACGGGGGGTTTAACAGCGAGGGACTATGGCTACACCTTC. Its protein is CATGGLTARDYGYTF.

This clonotype was picked up a small number of times. This sequence joins TRBV7-6 and TRBJ2-7; TRBD1 agrees at 8 bases. The CDR3 length is 15 residues. V shed 4 bases and J 3 bases; nucleotides not matched to a gene: 8. Germline V gene lookup returns CDR1 SGHVS and CDR2 FNYEAQ. The DNA for the CDR3 is TGTGCCAGCAGCTCTCTCCGGGACAGGAGCTACGAGCAGTACTTC. It translates to CASSSLRDRSYEQYF.